This T cell receptor beta chain was recovered during a study of T cell responses to AZD1222 COVID-19 vaccine. Study-level findings and limits: Baseline serology detected seropositivity in only a handful of AZD1222 recipients. After the peak T cell response, and only then, were repertoires sampled. A mostly white British donor set with more females was recruited, and clonal diversity was possibly underestimated. Reportedly, close to half of spike-specific TCRs are directed against unmutated variant regions.

This clone was seen once. Its antigen is currently unknown. Data came from immunoSEQ multiplex PCR; TCRdb stores just in-frame clones and leaves some out. The sample lists 100,000 to 120,000 clones; 85% to 90% were seen once. This specimen consisted of peripheral blood, obtained 28 days after the second AZD1222 dose. This TCR derives from an adult who received the AZD1222 COVID-19 vaccine.

The CDR3 sequence: CASSIEGRNGYTF. Here the CDR3 DNA reads TGTGCCAGTAGTATTGAGGGGAGGAATGGCTACACCTTC. V usage is TRBV19 and J usage is TRBJ1-2, with D perhaps TRBD1 (5 bases). Germline V gives CDR1 LNHDA, CDR2 SQIVND (reference sequence). Trimming cost V 3 bases and J 6 bases, with 11 bases left between them. The CDR3 runs to 13 residues.